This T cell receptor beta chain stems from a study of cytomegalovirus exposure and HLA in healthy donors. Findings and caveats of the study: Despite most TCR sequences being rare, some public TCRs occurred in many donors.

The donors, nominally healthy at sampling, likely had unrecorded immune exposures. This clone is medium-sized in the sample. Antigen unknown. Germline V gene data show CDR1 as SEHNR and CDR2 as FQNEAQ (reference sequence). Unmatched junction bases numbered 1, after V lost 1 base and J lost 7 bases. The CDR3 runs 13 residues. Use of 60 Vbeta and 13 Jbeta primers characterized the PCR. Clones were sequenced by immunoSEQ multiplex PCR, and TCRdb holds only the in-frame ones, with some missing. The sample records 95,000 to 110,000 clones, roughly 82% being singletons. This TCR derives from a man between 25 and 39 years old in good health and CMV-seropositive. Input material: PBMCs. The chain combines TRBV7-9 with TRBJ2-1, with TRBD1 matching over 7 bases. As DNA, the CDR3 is TGTGCCAGCAGCTTAGTGGGACAGAATGAGCAGTTCTTC. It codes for CASSLVGQNEQFF.